One sample yielded the 10 T cell receptor beta chains listed below, sequenced in a study of T cell responses to AZD1222 COVID-19 vaccine. Repertoires were generated with immunoSEQ multiplex PCR, while TCRdb's copy carries only in-frame clones and drops some. Among approximately 50,000 clones listed, 70% to 90% were seen once. The specimen comprised peripheral blood, sampled 28 days after the second AZD1222 dose. The source of these receptors is an adult who received the AZD1222 COVID-19 vaccine.

The rearrangement uses TRBV3-1 (or the pseudogene TRBV3-2) and TRBJ2-1; 8 bases align to TRBD2. The germline CDR1 and CDR2 sequences are LGHDT and YNNKEL (reference sequence). The CDR3 contains 15 residues. V lost 4 bases and J lost 7; bases outside the gene matches: 9. This chain's CDR3 is CASSLGTRVGNEQFF. The CDR3 bases are TGTGCCAGCAGCCTTGGGACTAGGGTAGGGAATGAGCAGTTCTTC.

The rearrangement links TRBV5-1 to TRBJ2-5; TRBD2 might be the D (5 bases). Germline values: CDR1 SGHRS, CDR2 YFSETQ. This CDR3 comprises 14 residues. Trimming removed 0 bases from V and 5 bases from J, with 11 bases in between. CDR3 protein: CASSLAGRRETQYF. In nucleotides, the CDR3 is TGCGCCAGCAGCTTGGCCGGAAGGAGGGAGACCCAGTACTTC. The full variable domain, with the rest looked up from reference TRBV5-1 and TRBJ2-5, is KAGVTQTPRYLIKTRGQQVTLSCSPISGHRSVSWYQQTPGQGLQFLFEYFSETQRNKGNFPGRFSGRQFSNSRSEMNVSTLELGDSALYLCASSLAGRRETQYFGPGTRLLVL.

This clone has only one observation. The chain employs TRBV29-1 and TRBJ1-1, with D possibly matching TRBD1 (5 bases). V was shortened by 6 bases and J by 4 bases, with 12 bases between the two germline ends. Germline V gene lookup returns CDR1 SQVTM and CDR2 ANQGSEA. This CDR3 has 12 residues. The CDR3 nucleotides read TGCAGCGTCCACCCGGGGGGCACTGAAGCTTTCTTT. It translates to CSVHPGGTEAFF.

This rearrangement joins TRBV7-2 to TRBJ2-1, with 9 bases matching TRBD2. Germline loops: CDR1 SGHTA, CDR2 FQGNSA. V gave up 6 bases and J gave up 3 bases; unmatched junction bases: 6. The CDR3 covers 15 residues. The CDR3 DNA is TGTGCCAGCAGTCCCGGGCGGGGGGGCTACAATGAGCAGTTCTTC. The encoded protein is CASSPGRGGYNEQFF.

The CDR3 coding sequence is TGTGCCAGCAGCTCTAGACTAGCGGTTAGCACAGATACGCAGTATTTT. This translates into CASSSRLAVSTDTQYF. This chain connects TRBV9 to TRBJ2-3, with TRBD2 identical over 9 bases. The CDR3 runs 16 residues. Germline V lookup: CDR1 SGDLS, CDR2 YYNGEE. V gave up 4 bases and J gave up 0 bases; unmatched junction bases: 6.

This clone was observed a few times. This chain links TRBV14 with TRBJ2-7; a weak D match, TRBD2 (6 bases). CDR3 length: 14 amino acids. The V end was cut by 4 bases, the J end by 4 bases, with 14 bases between. CDR1 is SGHDN, CDR2 FVKESK, per germline. DNA for the CDR3: TGTGCCAGCAGCCCCGCCGGGGGAGGATACGAGCAGTACTTC. This codes for CASSPAGGGYEQYF.

This clone has a single count. The rearrangement uses TRBV5-6 and TRBJ2-3; 8 bases match TRBD2. Germline V gives CDR1 SGHDT, CDR2 YYEEEE. The CDR3 has 15 amino acids. The ends lost 4 bases at V and 0 bases at J; junction bases unmatched: 4. CDR3 amino acids: CASSPSGGSTDTQYF. CDR3 nucleotide sequence: TGTGCCAGCAGCCCCAGCGGGGGAAGCACAGATACGCAGTATTTT.

This clone was observed once. The chain joins TRBV7-9 to TRBJ2-7; 7 bases fit TRBD1. The CDR3 has 15 amino acids. V lost 2 bases to trimming and J lost 3 bases; unmatched junction nucleotides: 7. CDR1 is SEHNR and CDR2 is FQNEAQ in the germline V gene (reference sequence). The CDR3 region has the DNA TGTGCCAGCAGCTTAACCGGGGACAGCCTCTACGAGCAGTACTTC. It translates to CASSLTGDSLYEQYF. The variable domain in full, with the rest retrieved from reference TRBV7-9 and TRBJ2-7, is DTGVSQNPRHKITKRGQNVTFRCDPISEHNRLYWYRQTLGQGPEFLTYFQNEAQLEKSRLLSDRFSAERPKGSFSTLEIQRTEQGDSAMYLCASSLTGDSLYEQYFGPGTRLTVT.

This chain uses TRBV21-1 with TRBJ1-2. TRBV21-1 is annotated as a pseudogene. The CDR3 consists of 16 residues. The DNA for the CDR3 is TGTGCCAGCAGCAAGGGAGGGCGAAAAAAGGCCTATGGCTACACCTTC. Its translation is CASSKGGRKKAYGYTF.

V and J are TRBV19 and TRBJ1-1, with TRBD1 matching 8 bases. The CDR3 contains 15 residues. Germline lookup yields CDR1 LNHDA and CDR2 SQIVND (reference sequence). V dropped 5 bases and J dropped 1; count of bases not matched to a gene: 6. The CDR3 nucleotides are TGTGCCAGTAGTGTGCAGGACAGGGCGAACACTGAAGCTTTCTTT. Its protein product is CASSVQDRANTEAFF.